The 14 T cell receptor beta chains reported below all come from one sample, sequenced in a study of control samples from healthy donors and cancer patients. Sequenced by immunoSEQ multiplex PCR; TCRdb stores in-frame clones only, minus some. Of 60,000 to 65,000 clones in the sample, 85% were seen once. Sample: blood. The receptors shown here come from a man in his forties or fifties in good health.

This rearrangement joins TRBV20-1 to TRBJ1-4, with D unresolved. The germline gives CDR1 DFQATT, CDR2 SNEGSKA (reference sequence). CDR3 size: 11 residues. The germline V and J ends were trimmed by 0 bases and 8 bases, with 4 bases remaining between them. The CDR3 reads CSARDIEKLFF. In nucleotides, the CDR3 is TGCAGTGCTAGAGATATCGAAAAACTGTTTTTT.

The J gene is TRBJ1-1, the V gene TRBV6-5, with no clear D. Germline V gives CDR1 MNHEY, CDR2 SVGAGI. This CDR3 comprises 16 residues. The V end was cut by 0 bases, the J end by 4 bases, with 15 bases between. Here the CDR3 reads CASSYSSLGVSTEAFF. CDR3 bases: TGTGCCAGCAGTTACTCGTCTTTAGGAGTGAGCACTGAAGCTTTCTTT.

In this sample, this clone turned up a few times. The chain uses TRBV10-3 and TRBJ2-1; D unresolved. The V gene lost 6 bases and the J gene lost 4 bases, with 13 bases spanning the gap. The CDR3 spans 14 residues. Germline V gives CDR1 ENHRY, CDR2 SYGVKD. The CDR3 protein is CAIRYSDVYNEQFF. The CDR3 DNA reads TGTGCCATCAGGTACTCCGACGTATACAATGAGCAGTTCTTC.

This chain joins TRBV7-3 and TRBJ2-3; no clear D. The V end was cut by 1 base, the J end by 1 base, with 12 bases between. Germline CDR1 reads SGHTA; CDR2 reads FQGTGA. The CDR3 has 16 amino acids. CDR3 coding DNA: TGTGCCAGCAGCTTAAGTCGGCCGGGCCGCACAGATACGCAGTATTTT. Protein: CASSLSRPGRTDTQYF.

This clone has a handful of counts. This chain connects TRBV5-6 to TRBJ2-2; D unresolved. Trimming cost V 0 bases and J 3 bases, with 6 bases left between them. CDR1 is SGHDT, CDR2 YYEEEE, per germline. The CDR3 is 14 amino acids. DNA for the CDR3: TGTGCCAGCAGCTTGGATGAGGACACCGGGGAGCTGTTTTTT. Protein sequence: CASSLDEDTGELFF.

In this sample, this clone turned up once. The CDR3 DNA reads as TGCGCCAGCAGCTTGCGGTCAGGGGGAAACACAGATACGCAGTATTTT. Protein: CASSLRSGGNTDTQYF. The V call is TRBV5-1, the J call TRBJ2-3; 7 bases are shared with TRBD1. J lost 2 bases, V lost 1 base, and 7 bases had no gene match. The CDR3 is made up of 16 amino acids. CDR1 is SGHRS and CDR2 is YFSETQ in the germline V gene.

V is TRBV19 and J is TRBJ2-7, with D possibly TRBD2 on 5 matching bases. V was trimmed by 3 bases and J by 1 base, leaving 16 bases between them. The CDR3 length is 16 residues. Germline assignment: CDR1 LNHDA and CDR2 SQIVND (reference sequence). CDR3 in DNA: TGTGCCAGTAGTATTGAAGGCGAGACGGGGTCCTACGAGCAGTACTTC. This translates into CASSIEGETGSYEQYF.

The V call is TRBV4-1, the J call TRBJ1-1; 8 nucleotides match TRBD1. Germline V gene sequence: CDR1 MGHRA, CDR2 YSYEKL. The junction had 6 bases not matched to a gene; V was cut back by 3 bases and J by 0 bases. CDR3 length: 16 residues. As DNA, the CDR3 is TGCGCCAGCAGCCAGGAATGGGGACAGGTGAACACTGAAGCTTTCTTT. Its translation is CASSQEWGQVNTEAFF.

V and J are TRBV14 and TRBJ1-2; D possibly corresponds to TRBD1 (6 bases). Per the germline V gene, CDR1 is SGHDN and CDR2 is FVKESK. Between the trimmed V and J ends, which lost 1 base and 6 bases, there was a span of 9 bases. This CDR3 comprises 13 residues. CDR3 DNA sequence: TGTGCCAGCAGCCAAGCCGGGGGCGATGGCTACACCTTC. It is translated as CASSQAGGDGYTF. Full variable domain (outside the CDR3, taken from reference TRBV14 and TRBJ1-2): EAGVTQFPSHSVIEKGQTVTLRCDPISGHDNLYWYRRVMGKEIKFLLHFVKESKQDESGMPNNRFLAERTGGTYSTLKVQPAELEDSGVYFCASSQAGGDGYTFGSGTRLTVV.

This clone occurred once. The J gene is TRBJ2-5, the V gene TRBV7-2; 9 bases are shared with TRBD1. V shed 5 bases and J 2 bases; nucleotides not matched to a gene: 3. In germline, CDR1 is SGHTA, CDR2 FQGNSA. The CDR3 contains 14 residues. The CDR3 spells CASSGGQGQETQYF. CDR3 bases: TGTGCCAGCAGCGGGGGACAGGGACAAGAGACCCAGTACTTC.

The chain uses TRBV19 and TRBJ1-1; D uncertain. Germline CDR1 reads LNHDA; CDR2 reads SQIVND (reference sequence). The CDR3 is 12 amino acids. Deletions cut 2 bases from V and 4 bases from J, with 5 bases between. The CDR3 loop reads CASSIRGTEAFF. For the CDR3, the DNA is TGTGCCAGTAGTATACGGGGCACTGAAGCTTTCTTT.

The CDR3 bases are TGTGCCAGCAGTGCCGAGACAGGGGTCTATGGCTACACCTTC. Amino acid sequence: CASSAETGVYGYTF. This chain connects TRBV6-2 or TRBV6-3 to TRBJ1-2; 8 nucleotides align to TRBD1. J lost 4 bases, V lost 5 bases, and 6 bases had no gene match. This CDR3 has 14 amino acids. Germline loops: CDR1 MNHEY, CDR2 SVGEGT.

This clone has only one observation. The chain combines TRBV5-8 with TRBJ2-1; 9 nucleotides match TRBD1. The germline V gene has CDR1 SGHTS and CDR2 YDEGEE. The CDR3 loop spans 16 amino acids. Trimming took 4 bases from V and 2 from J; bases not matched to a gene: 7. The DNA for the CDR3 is TGTGCCAGCAGCGGAACAGGGGGCCTCCCCTACAATGAGCAGTTCTTC. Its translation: CASSGTGGLPYNEQFF.

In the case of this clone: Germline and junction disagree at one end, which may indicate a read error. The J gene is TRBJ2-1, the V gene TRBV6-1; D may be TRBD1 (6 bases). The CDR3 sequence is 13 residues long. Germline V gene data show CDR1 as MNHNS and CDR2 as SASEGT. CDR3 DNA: TGTGCCAGCAGTGAAGGTACAGGGTATGAACAGTTCTTC. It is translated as CASSEGTGYEQFF.